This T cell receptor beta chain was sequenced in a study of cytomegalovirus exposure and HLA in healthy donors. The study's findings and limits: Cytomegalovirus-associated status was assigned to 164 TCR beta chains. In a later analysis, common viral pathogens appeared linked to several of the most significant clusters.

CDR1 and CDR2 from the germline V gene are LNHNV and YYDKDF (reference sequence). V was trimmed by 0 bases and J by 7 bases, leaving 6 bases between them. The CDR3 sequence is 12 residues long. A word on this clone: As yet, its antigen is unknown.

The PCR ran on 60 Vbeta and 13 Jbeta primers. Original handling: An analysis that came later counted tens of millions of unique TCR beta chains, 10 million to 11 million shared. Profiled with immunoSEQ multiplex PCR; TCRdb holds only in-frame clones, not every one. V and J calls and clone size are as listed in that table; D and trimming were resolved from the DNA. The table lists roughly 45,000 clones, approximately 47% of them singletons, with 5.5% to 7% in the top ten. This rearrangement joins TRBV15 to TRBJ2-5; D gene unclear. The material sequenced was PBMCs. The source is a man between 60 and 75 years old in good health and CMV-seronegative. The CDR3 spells CATSRDFGTQYF. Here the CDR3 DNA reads TGTGCCACCAGCAGAGATTTCGGGACCCAGTACTTC.